The 17 T cell receptor beta chains below were found in one sample sequenced in a study of blood T cell repertoires in COVID-19. Sequencing was performed with immunoSEQ multiplex PCR; in TCRdb, only in-frame clones are kept and a portion is missing. The profile shows a few hundred thousand clones, 89% of them singletons. Sequencing input: PBMCs or T cells enriched from blood (not recorded which). These receptors came from a woman aged 40 to 50 who had recovered from COVID-19.

This chain connects TRBV5-6 to TRBJ2-1; 15 nucleotides match TRBD2. CDR1 is SGHDT, CDR2 YYEEEE, per germline. CDR3 size: 15 residues. Losses at the gene ends were 0 bases for V and 10 bases for J; bases not matched to a gene: 2. The CDR3 here is CASSLAGTSGREQFF. Here the CDR3 DNA reads TGTGCCAGCAGCTTGGCCGGGACTAGCGGGAGGGAGCAGTTCTTC.

The rearrangement joins TRBV27 to TRBJ2-2; TRBD1 agrees at 7 bases. The CDR3 length is 17 residues. J was trimmed by 5 bases and V by 5 bases; bases with no gene match: 14. Per germline, CDR1 MNHEY and CDR2 SMNVEV (reference sequence). The CDR3 nucleotides are TGTGCCAGCAGTCCACCGGACAGGTTTAGTAGGACCGGGGAGCTGTTTTTT. This gives the protein CASSPPDRFSRTGELFF.

The gene calls are TRBV27 and TRBJ2-7, with TRBD2 identical over 12 bases. The V segment lost 3 bases and the J segment 4 bases; nucleotides outside the gene matches: 4. The CDR3 has 15 residues. The germline V gene encodes CDR1 MNHEY and CDR2 SMNVEV (reference sequence). CDR3 DNA: TGTGCCAGCAGTTTTCGGACTAGCGGGATATACGAGCAGTACTTC. Encoded protein: CASSFRTSGIYEQYF.

The chain employs TRBV5-1 and TRBJ2-5; TRBD2 aligns across 8 bases. Per the germline V gene, CDR1 is SGHRS and CDR2 is YFSETQ. The ends lost 7 bases at V and 5 bases at J; junction bases unmatched: 7. The CDR3 consists of 13 residues. This CDR3 reads CASAGGLGETQYF. The CDR3, as DNA: TGCGCCAGCGCGGGAGGCCTCGGGGAGACCCAGTACTTC.

In this sample, this clone turned up once. The V gene is TRBV10-3, the J gene TRBJ1-2; no definite D call. There are 13 residues in the CDR3. V lost 3 bases to trimming and J lost 10 bases, with 15 bases between them. The germline V gene has CDR1 ENHRY and CDR2 SYGVKD. CDR3: CAISDAGGRDYTF. DNA for the CDR3: TGTGCCATCAGTGACGCAGGAGGCCGCGACTACACCTTC.

The chain is built from TRBV13 and TRBJ2-7; possible D gene TRBD2, 6 bases. Germline lookup yields CDR1 PRHDT and CDR2 FYEKMQ (reference sequence). Trimming pared 1 base from V and 3 bases from J, leaving 25 bases between. This CDR3 has 19 residues. As DNA, the CDR3 is TGTGCCAGCAGCTTAGTTCGCAGTCCTGGACTAACCCCCCTCTACGAGCAGTACTTC. Protein: CASSLVRSPGLTPLYEQYF.

The rearrangement uses TRBV9 and TRBJ2-2; a weak D match, TRBD1 (7 bases). V was cut by 0 bases and J by 4 bases, with 13 bases left in between. This CDR3 spans 16 amino acids. Germline assignment: CDR1 SGDLS and CDR2 YYNGEE. The CDR3 is CASSVVDQGGTGELFF. The CDR3 DNA reads TGTGCCAGCAGCGTAGTTGACCAGGGGGGCACCGGGGAGCTGTTTTTT. Combining the CDR3 with reference TRBV9 and TRBJ2-2 gives the whole variable domain DSGVTQTPKHLITATGQRVTLRCSPRSGDLSVYWYQQSLDQGLQFLIQYYNGEERAKGNILERFSAQQFPDLHSELNLSSLELGDSALYFCASSVVDQGGTGELFFGEGSRLTVL.

The chain recombines TRBV7-2 with TRBJ2-1, with 13 bases fitting TRBD2. Trimming removed 5 bases from V and 10 bases from J; junction bases left unmatched: 8. The germline gives CDR1 SGHTA, CDR2 FQGNSA. The CDR3 loop spans 15 amino acids. CDR3 region: CASSPRTSGRGEQFF. In DNA, the CDR3 is TGTGCCAGCAGCCCTCGGACTAGCGGGAGAGGGGAGCAGTTCTTC.

This clone was seen a single time. The rearrangement uses TRBV28 and TRBJ1-1; the match to TRBD1 covers 9 bases. Trimming took 4 bases from V and 6 from J; bases not matched to a gene: 9. CDR1 is MDHEN, CDR2 SYDVKM, per germline. The CDR3 contains 15 residues. CDR3 DNA: TGTGCCAGCAGTTCGAGGGGGACAGGGCAACCTGAAGCTTTCTTT. It specifies CASSSRGTGQPEAFF.

The chain couples TRBV4-1 to TRBJ2-3; D is unresolved. The CDR3 has 12 amino acids. CDR1 is MGHRA, CDR2 YSYEKL, per germline. Trimming removed 1 base at V and 6 bases at J, with 5 bases between. The CDR3 region is CASSQVMDTQYF. CDR3 in DNA: TGCGCCAGCAGCCAAGTAATGGATACGCAGTATTTT.

The chain has TRBV30 and TRBJ1-2; D is possibly TRBD1 (5 bases). Germline V gene lookup returns CDR1 GTSNPN and CDR2 SVGIG (reference sequence). The CDR3 spans 13 residues. V lost 0 bases and J lost 3, with 8 bases in between. The CDR3 bases are TGTGCCTGGAGTGTAGGCAGGGACTATGGCTACACCTTC. This gives the protein CAWSVGRDYGYTF.

V gene TRBV4-3 combines with J gene TRBJ2-1; 10 nucleotides align to TRBD1. V was clipped by 3 bases and J by 10 bases; unmatched bases: 12. CDR1 and CDR2 (germline): LGHNA, YSLEER. The CDR3 extends over 16 amino acids. The CDR3 loop is CASSQGGRGQGEEQFF. The CDR3 DNA sequence: TGCGCCAGCAGCCAGGGGGGGAGAGGACAGGGGGAGGAGCAGTTCTTC.

The chain uses TRBV6-2 or TRBV6-3 and TRBJ2-5; 9 nucleotides line up with TRBD2. Germline CDR1 reads MNHEY; CDR2 reads SVGEGT. V dropped 6 bases and J dropped 5; count of bases not matched to a gene: 10. The length of the CDR3 is 15 residues. The CDR3 loop reads CASSSPRSGGETQYF. For the CDR3, the DNA is TGTGCCAGCAGCTCCCCTAGGAGCGGGGGGGAGACCCAGTACTTC.

The J gene is TRBJ1-1, the V gene TRBV5-8; possible D gene TRBD1, 5 bases. The CDR3 loop spans 16 amino acids. V was shortened by 6 bases and J by 1 base, with 19 bases between the two germline ends. In germline, CDR1 is SGHTS, CDR2 YDEGEE. The CDR3, as DNA: TGTGCCAGCAATCCCAGGGTACACACGCCGAACACTGAAGCTTTCTTT. Translation gives CASNPRVHTPNTEAFF.

The chain combines TRBV28 with TRBJ2-7, with TRBD1 as a possible D gene (6 bases). V lost 6 bases and J 3 bases, leaving 9 bases between the germline ends. There are 12 residues in the CDR3. Germline lookup yields CDR1 MDHEN and CDR2 SYDVKM. The CDR3 bases are TGTGCCAGCAGACTGACAGGCTACGAGCAGTACTTC. Protein sequence: CASRLTGYEQYF. The variable domain in full, with the rest retrieved from reference TRBV28 and TRBJ2-7, is DVKVTQSSRYLVKRTGEKVFLECVQDMDHENMFWYRQDPGLGLRLIYFSYDVKMKEKGDIPEGYSVSREKKERFSLILESASTNQTSMYLCASRLTGYEQYFGPGTRLTVT.

The chain carries TRBV11-3 and TRBJ2-1, with TRBD1 matching over 7 bases. Germline values: CDR1 SGHNT, CDR2 YENEEA. The CDR3 is 16 amino acids. V was pared by 4 bases and J by 5 bases, with 11 bases of the junction left unmatched. CDR3 protein: CASSSQTGAGNNEQFF. The CDR3 DNA is TGTGCCAGCAGCTCCCAAACAGGGGCTGGGAACAATGAGCAGTTCTTC.

The chain recombines TRBV28 with TRBJ1-6; D is possibly TRBD1 (6 bases). V was pared by 6 bases and J by 3 bases, with 12 bases between. The CDR3 consists of 15 residues. Germline CDR1 and CDR2: MDHEN and SYDVKM. In DNA form, the CDR3 reads TGTGCCAGCAGCCGGGACAAGAACTATAATTCACCCCTCCACTTT. Amino acids: CASSRDKNYNSPLHF.